This TCR beta chain derives from a study of blood T cell repertoires in COVID-19. Only in-frame clones appear in the TCRdb table, and some are missing; sequencing was by immunoSEQ multiplex PCR. The data show some 430,000 clones, roughly 88% seen once. Allocation to cohorts depended on clinical history reported by the participants. The germline CDR1 and CDR2 sequences are SGDLS and YYNGEE. CDR3 length: 14 residues. V dropped 6 bases and J dropped 4 bases, with 14 bases sitting between them. The chain is built from TRBV9 and TRBJ1-3; D gene uncertain. What was sequenced was PBMCs or T cells enriched from blood (not recorded which). The sequence derives from a man aged 18 to 30 who had recovered from COVID-19. The CDR3 nucleotides are TGTGCCAGCACCTCGGATGCGGGAGGAAACACCATATATTTT. Amino acid sequence: CASTSDAGGNTIYF.